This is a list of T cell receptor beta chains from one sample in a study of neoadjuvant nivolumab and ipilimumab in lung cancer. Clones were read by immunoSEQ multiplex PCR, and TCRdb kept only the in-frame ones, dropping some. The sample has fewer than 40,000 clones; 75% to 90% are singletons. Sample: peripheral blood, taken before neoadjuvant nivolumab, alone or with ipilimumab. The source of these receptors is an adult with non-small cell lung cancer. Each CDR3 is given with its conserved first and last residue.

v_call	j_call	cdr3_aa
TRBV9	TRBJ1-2	CASSVEGTPANYGYTF
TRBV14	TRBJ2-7	CASSQRTFPYEQYF
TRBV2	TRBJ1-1	CASRTSGQYNTEAFF
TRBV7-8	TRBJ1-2	CASSLTLQGAYGYTF
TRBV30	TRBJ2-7	CAGQKDRDAYEQYF
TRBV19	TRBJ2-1	CASRRLAGVREQFF
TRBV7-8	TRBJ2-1	CASRGGGEQFF
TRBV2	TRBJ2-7	CASSRSAAYEQYF
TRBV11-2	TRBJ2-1	CASSLVLNEQFF
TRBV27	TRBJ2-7	CASSLNPPYEQYF
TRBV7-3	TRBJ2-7	CASSLEGLAGAEQYF
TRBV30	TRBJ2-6	CAWRSGANVLTF
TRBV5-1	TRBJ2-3	CASSLGDSGLVDTQYF
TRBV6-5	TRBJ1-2	CASSYSMEPIQGYTF
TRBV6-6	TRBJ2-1	CASSSGRDYEQFF
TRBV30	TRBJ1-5	CAWSVPRGFQPQHF
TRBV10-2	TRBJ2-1	CASRMGLAGADEQFF
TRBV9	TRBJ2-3	CASSVVGTSTDTQYF
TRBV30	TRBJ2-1	CAWMGTSVGEQFF
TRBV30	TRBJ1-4	CAWKLGRGGEKLFF
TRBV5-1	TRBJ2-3	CASSLEGRGADTQYF
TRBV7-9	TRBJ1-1	CASSLDDGSVRATTEAFF
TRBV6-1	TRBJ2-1	CASRTGSSYNEQFF
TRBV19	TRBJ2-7	CASSQVHTSSYEQYF
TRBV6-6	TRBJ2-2	CASSPRAKANTGELFF
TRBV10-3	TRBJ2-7	CAIRSGRDSYEQYF
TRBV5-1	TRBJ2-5	CASSLAGGEETQYF
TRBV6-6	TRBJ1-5	CASSYAGDQPQHF
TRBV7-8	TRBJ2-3	CASSIRTSGSLTDTQYF
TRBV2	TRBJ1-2	CASSETYGYTF
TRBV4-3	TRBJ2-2	CASSRGTSGWVGELFF
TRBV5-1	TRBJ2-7	CASSLGSTGAGEQYF
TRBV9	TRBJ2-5	CASSVAEETQYF
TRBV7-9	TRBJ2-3	CASSLAGGAFTDTQYF
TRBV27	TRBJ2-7	CASSPGTVAYEQYF
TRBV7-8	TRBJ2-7	CASSPHRDRSYEQYF
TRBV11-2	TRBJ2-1	CASSLRSGGRTSYNEQFF
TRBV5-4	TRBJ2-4	CASSLAGAKNIQYF
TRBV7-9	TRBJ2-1	CASSPRGTSGINEQFF
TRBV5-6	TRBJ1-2	CASSLDQGAFNYGYTF
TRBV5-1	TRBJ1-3	CASSLTSAFNSGNTIYF
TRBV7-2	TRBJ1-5	CASSLDADQPQHF
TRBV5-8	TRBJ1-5	CASSLEGRGPQHF
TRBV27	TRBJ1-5	CASSLSLGVGQPQHF
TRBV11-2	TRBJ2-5	CASSLPGGGETQYF
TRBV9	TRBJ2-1	CASSETGGPYNEQFF
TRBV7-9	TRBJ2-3	CASSFSWTSIDTQYF
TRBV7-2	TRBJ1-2	CASSPGQGGYGYTF
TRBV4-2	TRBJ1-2	CASSQGAGDDGYTF
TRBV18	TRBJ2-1	CASSQRTGGLAFNEQFF
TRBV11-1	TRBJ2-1	CASSLGTSGNNEQFF
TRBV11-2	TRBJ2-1	CASSPGAENNEQFF
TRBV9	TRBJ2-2	CASSMDRGTTGELFF
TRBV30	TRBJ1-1	CAWSATRDEAFF
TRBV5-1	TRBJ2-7	CASSYDGTGGTGQYF
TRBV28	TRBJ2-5	CASSLYLGEETQYF